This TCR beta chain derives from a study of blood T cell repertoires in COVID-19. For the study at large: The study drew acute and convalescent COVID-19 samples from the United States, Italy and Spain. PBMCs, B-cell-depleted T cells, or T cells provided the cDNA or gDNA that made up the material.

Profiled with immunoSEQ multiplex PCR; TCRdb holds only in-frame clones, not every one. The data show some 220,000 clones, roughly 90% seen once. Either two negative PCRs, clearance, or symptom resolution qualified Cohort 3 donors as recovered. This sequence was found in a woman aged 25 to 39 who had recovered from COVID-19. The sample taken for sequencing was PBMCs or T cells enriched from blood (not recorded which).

The CDR3 protein is CSVDGRGGENIQYF. DNA of the CDR3: TGCAGCGTTGATGGGCGGGGAGGGGAAAACATTCAGTACTTC. The rearrangement links TRBV29-1 to TRBJ2-4; 7 nucleotides align to TRBD2. Per the germline V gene, CDR1 is SQVTM and CDR2 is ANQGSEA. J was trimmed by 5 bases and V by 3 bases; bases with no gene match: 7. This CDR3 contains 14 residues.